These 27 T cell receptor beta chains originate from one sample sequenced in a study of T cell responses to AZD1222 COVID-19 vaccine. The method was immunoSEQ multiplex PCR; TCRdb's version includes in-frame clones alone and lacks a portion of them. The table lists 100,000 or so clones, 70% to 90% of them singletons. The material sequenced was peripheral blood, taken on day 0 of AZD1222 vaccination. The receptors here all came from an adult in good health.

The table lists this clone with a few counts. The chain joins TRBV28 to TRBJ1-2, with D unclear. CDR3 length: 15 amino acids. Trimming removed 10 bases at V and 2 bases at J, with 20 bases between. Germline V gene sequence: CDR1 MDHEN, CDR2 SYDVKM. In DNA form, the CDR3 reads TGTGCCACCAGAGATGGGAACCTTACCAACTATGGCTACACCTTC. It translates to CATRDGNLTNYGYTF.

V gene TRBV6-6 combines with J gene TRBJ2-1; 10 nucleotides match TRBD2. CDR3 length: 23 residues. Germline-derived CDR1 and CDR2 are MNHNY and SVGAGI (reference sequence). Losses at the gene ends were 5 bases for V and 7 bases for J; bases not matched to a gene: 32. The CDR3 here is CASSPPRGGPPRGSGGARNEQFF. The CDR3 DNA sequence: TGTGCCAGCAGTCCCCCCCGGGGGGGGCCCCCGCGAGGGAGCGGGGGGGCGAGGAATGAGCAGTTCTTC.

This chain links TRBV28 with TRBJ1-2; 8 positions agree with TRBD1. The J segment lost 7 bases and the V segment lost 1 base, leaving 11 bases of the junction unmatched. Germline loops: CDR1 MDHEN, CDR2 SYDVKM. The CDR3 runs to 16 residues. CDR3 coding DNA: TGTGCCAGCAGTTTATCCACGCAGAGGACAGGGCTTGGCTACACCTTC. Its protein product is CASSLSTQRTGLGYTF.

The rearrangement uses TRBV28 and TRBJ1-2; D perhaps matches TRBD1 (6 bases). The germline V and J ends were trimmed by 5 bases and 4 bases, with 11 bases remaining between them. The V gene's germline CDR1 is MDHEN and CDR2 SYDVKM. This CDR3 has 13 amino acids. This CDR3 reads CASSGGTFYGYTF. As DNA, the CDR3 is TGTGCCAGCAGTGGCGGGACATTCTATGGCTACACCTTC.

This rearrangement joins TRBV4-3 to TRBJ2-1; 16 nucleotides agree with TRBD2. After removal of 3 bases from V and 10 bases from J, the junction contained 3 bases not matched to a gene. The length of the CDR3 is 15 residues. Germline assignment: CDR1 LGHNA and CDR2 YSLEER. The CDR3: CASSQGLAGGHEQFF. As DNA, the CDR3 is TGCGCCAGCAGCCAGGGACTAGCGGGGGGGCACGAGCAGTTCTTC.

This clone was recorded a few times. The chain carries TRBV10-2 and TRBJ1-2; a weak D match, TRBD1 (5 bases). Trimming pared 3 bases from V and 5 bases from J, leaving 22 bases between. CDR1 and CDR2 from the germline V gene are WSHSY and SAAADI. The CDR3 spans 17 residues. CDR3: CASSDGRGSRGWYGYTF. The DNA of the CDR3 is TGCGCCAGCAGTGACGGGAGGGGCAGTAGGGGCTGGTATGGCTACACCTTC.

V usage is TRBV21-1 and J usage is TRBJ2-3. TRBV21-1 is termed a pseudogene. The length of the CDR3 is 15 residues. The CDR3: CASSKLPRETDTQYF. The CDR3, as DNA: TGTGCCAGCAGCAAACTTCCAAGGGAAACAGATACGCAGTATTTT.

The chain carries TRBV2 and TRBJ1-1; D perhaps matches TRBD1 (6 bases). Germline CDR1 reads SNHLY; CDR2 reads FYNNEI. The CDR3 has 15 residues. Trimming stripped 5 bases from V and 1 base from J, with 14 bases between. CDR3 in DNA: TGTGCCAGCAGTCCGTCGGGACAATCGAACACTGAAGCTTTCTTT. As protein: CASSPSGQSNTEAFF.

This chain links TRBV7-2 with TRBJ2-3, with 13 bases that match TRBD2. V lost 5 bases to trimming and J lost 3 bases; unmatched junction nucleotides: 5. The CDR3 spans 16 residues. Germline V gives CDR1 SGHTA, CDR2 FQGNSA. The CDR3 nucleotides read TGTGCCAGCAGCGCGACTAGCGGGAGGCCGACAGATACGCAGTATTTT. Residues: CASSATSGRPTDTQYF.

The chain combines TRBV5-6 with TRBJ2-5; tentatively, D is TRBD1 (5 bases). Trimming stripped 3 bases from V and 3 bases from J, with 9 bases between. The CDR3 covers 13 residues. Germline assignment: CDR1 SGHDT and CDR2 YYEEEE. This CDR3 is CASSWSGKETQYF. CDR3 bases: TGTGCCAGCAGCTGGTCAGGGAAAGAGACCCAGTACTTC.

V is TRBV28 and J is TRBJ2-7; 8 bases match TRBD1. The CDR3 totals 14 residues. Germline values: CDR1 MDHEN, CDR2 SYDVKM. V gave up 5 bases and J gave up 6 bases; unmatched junction bases: 9. The CDR3 coding sequence is TGTGCCAGCAGTCGGACAGGGTCATACAGCGAGCAGTACTTC. Protein: CASSRTGSYSEQYF. The variable domain in full, with the rest retrieved from reference TRBV28 and TRBJ2-7, is DVKVTQSSRYLVKRTGEKVFLECVQDMDHENMFWYRQDPGLGLRLIYFSYDVKMKEKGDIPEGYSVSREKKERFSLILESASTNQTSMYLCASSRTGSYSEQYFGPGTRLTVT.

The rearrangement uses TRBV7-8 and TRBJ2-1, with D tentatively TRBD2 (6 bases). V lost 1 base and J 1 base, leaving 14 bases between the germline ends. Germline lookup yields CDR1 SGHVS and CDR2 FQNEAQ. The CDR3 has 17 residues. The CDR3 bases are TGTGCCAGCAGCTTAGAGGGCGGGATCCGATCCTACAATGAGCAGTTCTTC. The encoded protein is CASSLEGGIRSYNEQFF. Supplemented by reference TRBV7-8 and TRBJ2-1, the full variable domain reads GAGVSQSPRYKVAKRGQDVALRCDPISGHVSLFWYQQALGQGPEFLTYFQNEAQLDKSGLPSDRFFAERPEGSVSTLKIQRTQQEDSAVYLCASSLEGGIRSYNEQFFGPGTRLTVL.

The chain recombines TRBV6-5 with TRBJ1-6; D unclear. Trimming pared 4 bases from V and 0 bases from J, leaving 7 bases between. This CDR3 has 15 amino acids. Germline V CDR1 and CDR2: MNHEY, SVGAGI. Here the CDR3 reads CASSLQSSYNSPLHF. CDR3 coding DNA: TGTGCCAGCAGTTTACAGAGCTCCTATAATTCACCCCTCCACTTT.

The chain employs TRBV5-1 and TRBJ2-5, with D perhaps TRBD2 (6 bases). The CDR3 runs 13 residues. CDR1 is SGHRS and CDR2 is YFSETQ in the germline V gene. Trimming left V 4 bases short and J 5 bases short, with 12 bases between. The CDR3 DNA reads as TGCGCCAGCAGCCGGGGGTTGGGCGAGACCCAGTACTTC. Its translation is CASSRGLGETQYF.

This sequence joins TRBV7-9 and TRBJ2-7; 8 positions agree with TRBD1. V shed 5 bases, J shed 7 bases, and the junction held 7 bases outside the gene matches. In germline, CDR1 is SEHNR, CDR2 FQNEAQ (reference sequence). The CDR3 consists of 13 residues. CDR3 coding DNA: TGTGCCAGCAGCCCCCGGGACAGGTTGGAGCAGTACTTC. This encodes CASSPRDRLEQYF.

A single count supports this clone. The chain employs TRBV19 and TRBJ2-3, with 11 positions matching TRBD2. Germline loops: CDR1 LNHDA, CDR2 SQIVND (reference sequence). The CDR3 is 17 amino acids. J lost 3 bases, V lost 2 bases, and 7 bases had no gene match. CDR3 residues: CASSIMSLAGGTDTQYF. The CDR3 DNA sequence: TGTGCCAGTAGTATAATGAGCCTAGCGGGGGGAACAGATACGCAGTATTTT. The full variable domain, with the rest looked up from reference TRBV19 and TRBJ2-3, is DGGITQSPKYLFRKEGQNVTLSCEQNLNHDAMYWYRQDPGQGLRLIYYSQIVNDFQKGDIAEGYSVSREKKESFPLTVTSAQKNPTAFYLCASSIMSLAGGTDTQYFGPGTRLTVL.

The DNA of the CDR3 is TGTGCCAGCAGTTCATATGGACGCTACGAGCAGTACTTC. This translates into CASSSYGRYEQYF. The V call is TRBV2, the J call TRBJ2-7; D not resolved. Germline V gene sequence: CDR1 SNHLY, CDR2 FYNNEI. Trimming cost V 5 bases and J 3 bases, with 11 bases left between them. The CDR3 sequence is 13 residues long. Filled out from reference TRBV2 and TRBJ2-7, the complete variable domain reads EPEVTQTPSHQVTQMGQEVILRCVPISNHLYFYWYRQILGQKVEFLVSFYNNEISEKSEIFDDQFSVERPDGSNFTLKIRSTKLEDSAMYFCASSSYGRYEQYFGPGTRLTVT.

The chain has TRBV7-9 and TRBJ2-1; D remains ambiguous. V was trimmed by 2 bases and J by 2 bases, leaving 13 bases between them. The CDR3 has 16 amino acids. Germline-derived CDR1 and CDR2 are SEHNR and FQNEAQ (reference sequence). As DNA, the CDR3 is TGTGCCAGCAGCTTATTCAAGACCGACACCTACAATGAGCAGTTCTTC. Protein product: CASSLFKTDTYNEQFF. Filled out from reference TRBV7-9 and TRBJ2-1, the complete variable domain reads DTGVSQNPRHKITKRGQNVTFRCDPISEHNRLYWYRQTLGQGPEFLTYFQNEAQLEKSRLLSDRFSAERPKGSFSTLEIQRTEQGDSAMYLCASSLFKTDTYNEQFFGPGTRLTVL.

The rearrangement uses TRBV9 and TRBJ1-6; 9 nucleotides agree with TRBD1. Losses at the gene ends were 2 bases for V and 13 bases for J; bases not matched to a gene: 13. This CDR3 has 16 residues. Germline V lookup: CDR1 SGDLS, CDR2 YYNGEE. CDR3 nucleotide sequence: TGTGCCAGCAGCGTGGGGACAGGGCGTGGACATACGCCCCTCCACTTT. Protein product: CASSVGTGRGHTPLHF.

The chain combines TRBV5-6 with TRBJ1-2, with a tentative D call TRBD1 (5 bases). From germline, CDR1 is SGHDT and CDR2 YYEEEE. CDR3 length: 15 amino acids. The V gene lost 3 bases and the J gene lost 6 bases, with 18 bases spanning the gap. The CDR3 DNA follows: TGTGCCAGCAGCTGGACATCGAGGAGAGGGAATGGCTACACCTTC. Amino acids: CASSWTSRRGNGYTF.

V gene TRBV7-2 combines with J gene TRBJ2-5; D may be TRBD2 (5 bases). This CDR3 comprises 16 residues. Germline loops: CDR1 SGHTA, CDR2 FQGNSA. V was pared by 1 base and J by 1 base, with 13 bases between. The DNA for the CDR3 is TGTGCCAGCAGCTTAGTAGGGAGTAGCCTCCAAGAGACCCAGTACTTC. It yields the protein CASSLVGSSLQETQYF. The complete variable domain, with remaining parts taken from reference TRBV7-2 and TRBJ2-5, reads GAGVSQSPSNKVTEKGKDVELRCDPISGHTALYWYRQSLGQGLEFLIYFQGNSAPDKSGLPSDRFSAERTGGSVSTLTIQRTQQEDSAVYLCASSLVGSSLQETQYFGPGTRLLVL.

The V call is TRBV7-8, the J call TRBJ1-6; tentatively, D is TRBD1 (5 bases). The CDR3 has 15 amino acids. From germline, CDR1 is SGHVS and CDR2 FQNEAQ. V shed 1 base and J shed 10 bases, with 14 bases lying between them. CDR3 amino acids: CASSLVPPGGSPLHF. The CDR3 DNA follows: TGTGCCAGCAGCTTAGTTCCCCCCGGGGGGTCACCCCTCCACTTT.

This clone came up once. The V call is TRBV19, the J call TRBJ1-1, with TRBD1 identical over 9 bases. The CDR3 sequence is 14 residues long. Germline V gives CDR1 LNHDA, CDR2 SQIVND (reference sequence). The V segment lost 6 bases and the J segment 4 bases; nucleotides outside the gene matches: 6. CDR3 sequence: CASRQGAVGTEAFF. CDR3 nucleotide sequence: TGTGCCAGTAGACAGGGGGCTGTGGGCACTGAAGCTTTCTTT.

This clone was seen a few times. The genes are TRBV4-1 and TRBJ1-6, with a possible D match to TRBD1 (6 bases). The ends were cut back, 5 bases at V and 5 bases at J, with 13 bases in the middle. CDR3 length: 15 amino acids. Per the germline V gene, CDR1 is MGHRA and CDR2 is YSYEKL. The CDR3 region is CASSLQGTDNSPLHF. DNA for the CDR3: TGCGCCAGCAGCTTACAGGGAACGGATAATTCACCCCTCCACTTT.

V usage is TRBV14 and J usage is TRBJ1-6; maybe TRBD1 (5 bases). The germline V and J ends were trimmed by 1 base and 8 bases, with 12 bases remaining between them. CDR3 length: 15 residues. Germline V lookup: CDR1 SGHDN, CDR2 FVKESK. CDR3 in DNA: TGTGCCAGCAGCCAAGTATTGGGAGGGGATTCACCCCTCCACTTT. Residues: CASSQVLGGDSPLHF.

The rearrangement joins TRBV4-2 to TRBJ1-2; D not resolved. This CDR3 is built from 15 residues. Per the germline V gene, CDR1 is LGHNA and CDR2 is YNFKEQ. With 3 bases removed from V and 0 bases from J, the gap between germline ends came to 11 bases. The CDR3 sequence is CASSQRGEANYGYTF. The CDR3 DNA reads TGTGCCAGCAGCCAGCGGGGAGAGGCTAACTATGGCTACACCTTC.

This clone was detected a few times. The chain has TRBV5-8 and TRBJ1-2, with 7 bases matching TRBD1. This CDR3 spans 16 amino acids. The trim removed 1 base at V and 5 bases at J, leaving 11 bases unmatched. The V gene's germline CDR1 is SGHTS and CDR2 YDEGEE. CDR3 region: CASSLKGQLIPYGYTF. The CDR3 region has the DNA TGTGCCAGCAGCTTGAAGGGACAGTTGATTCCTTATGGCTACACCTTC.